This entry lists 30 T cell receptor beta chains sequenced from one sample in a study of blood T cell repertoires in COVID-19. Repertoires were generated with immunoSEQ multiplex PCR, while TCRdb's copy carries only in-frame clones and drops some. The sample comprises under 100,000 clones, over 70% of which are singletons, and about 1.2% rests with the top ten. Input material: peripheral blood. The source is a human donor in a cohort sampled during active COVID-19.

This chain uses TRBV19 with TRBJ1-1; the match to TRBD1 covers 9 bases. The CDR3 runs 15 residues. Trimming removed 4 bases from V and 4 bases from J; junction bases left unmatched: 7. CDR1 and CDR2 from the germline V gene are LNHDA and SQIVND (reference sequence). The CDR3 region is CASSRQGEGGTEAFF. DNA for the CDR3: TGTGCCAGTAGTAGACAGGGGGAAGGCGGCACTGAAGCTTTCTTT.

The rearrangement uses TRBV5-1 and TRBJ2-6; 10 positions match TRBD2. The CDR3 is 19 amino acids. From germline, CDR1 is SGHRS and CDR2 YFSETQ. The ends lost 3 bases at V and 4 bases at J; junction bases unmatched: 13. CDR3 coding DNA: TGCGCCAGCAGCTGGGGAAAGCTAGCGGGAGAGGCAGGGGCCAACGTCCTGACTTTC. It encodes CASSWGKLAGEAGANVLTF.

This sequence joins TRBV29-1 and TRBJ2-1, with 13 bases lining up with TRBD2. This CDR3 spans 16 amino acids. V shed 1 base, J shed 7 bases, and the junction held 7 bases outside the gene matches. Germline V gene lookup returns CDR1 SQVTM and CDR2 ANQGSEA. CDR3 residues: CSVEGWTSGSDNEQFF. As DNA, the CDR3 is TGCAGCGTTGAAGGTTGGACTAGCGGGAGTGATAATGAGCAGTTCTTC.

V gene TRBV7-3 combines with J gene TRBJ2-7, with a possible D match to TRBD1 (5 bases). V was trimmed by 1 base and J by 0 bases, leaving 10 bases between them. Germline V gene data show CDR1 as SGHTA and CDR2 as FQGTGA. The CDR3 totals 15 residues. CDR3 residues: CASSLSAGSSYEQYF. DNA for the CDR3: TGTGCCAGCAGCTTAAGTGCAGGGTCCTCCTACGAGCAGTACTTC.

This clone was seen only once. CDR3 amino acids: CASSRQGGRAQETQYF. The CDR3 nucleotides read TGTGCCAGCAGCCGACAGGGCGGGAGGGCTCAAGAGACCCAGTACTTC. This chain uses TRBV6-6 with TRBJ2-5; 9 positions agree with TRBD2. The CDR3 totals 16 residues. Germline lookup yields CDR1 MNHNY and CDR2 SVGAGI (reference sequence). With 6 bases clipped from V and 2 bases from J, the junction kept 10 bases outside the gene matches.

This rearrangement joins TRBV28 to TRBJ1-3; tentatively, D is TRBD1 (6 bases). The germline V and J ends were trimmed by 2 bases and 0 bases, with 8 bases remaining between them. The germline V gene encodes CDR1 MDHEN and CDR2 SYDVKM. The length of the CDR3 is 15 residues. CDR3 nucleotide sequence: TGTGCCAGCAGTTTAGGGGGCAGCTCTGGAAACACCATATATTTT. Residues: CASSLGGSSGNTIYF.

The chain is built from TRBV28 and TRBJ2-3; possibly TRBD2 for D (5 bases). The germline CDR1 and CDR2 sequences are MDHEN and SYDVKM. With 6 bases removed from V and 6 bases from J, the gap between germline ends came to 10 bases. The CDR3 has 12 amino acids. The CDR3 bases are TGTGCCAGCAGGAGGGCGGCGGATACGCAGTATTTT. Translating gives CASRRAADTQYF. The full variable domain, in which reference TRBV28 and TRBJ2-3 provide the parts outside the CDR3, is DVKVTQSSRYLVKRTGEKVFLECVQDMDHENMFWYRQDPGLGLRLIYFSYDVKMKEKGDIPEGYSVSREKKERFSLILESASTNQTSMYLCASRRAADTQYFGPGTRLTVL.

The V call is TRBV7-6, the J call TRBJ2-1; D ambiguous. The germline gives CDR1 SGHVS, CDR2 FNYEAQ. Trimming cost V 0 bases and J 8 bases, with 14 bases left between them. CDR3 size: 15 residues. The CDR3 sequence is CASSLARISPDEQFF. The CDR3 nucleotides are TGTGCCAGCAGCTTAGCCCGCATTAGCCCCGATGAGCAGTTCTTC.

The gene calls are TRBV28 and TRBJ2-3; 7 bases map to TRBD2. The germline CDR1 and CDR2 sequences are MDHEN and SYDVKM. V shed 3 bases, J shed 1 base, and the junction held 7 bases outside the gene matches. The CDR3 is made up of 16 amino acids. CDR3 in DNA: TGTGCCAGCAGTTTTTGGAGCGGGGTGGGCACAGATACGCAGTATTTT. It translates to CASSFWSGVGTDTQYF.

This clone was observed a few times. The J gene is TRBJ2-7, the V gene TRBV12-3 or TRBV12-4; maybe TRBD2 (5 bases). V gave up 5 bases and J gave up 7 bases, with 9 bases separating them. CDR3 size: 11 residues. CDR3 amino acids: CASSSPGEQYF. The CDR3 DNA reads TGTGCCAGCAGTAGCCCGGGGGAGCAGTACTTC.

This rearrangement joins TRBV28 to TRBJ1-1, with D maybe TRBD1 (5 bases). Germline CDR1 MDHEN, CDR2 SYDVKM. V dropped 5 bases and J dropped 2 bases, with 18 bases sitting between them. The length of the CDR3 is 16 residues. In DNA, the CDR3 is TGTGCCAGCAGTCCTCCTCGGGGGGGAACAAACACTGAAGCTTTCTTT. Translation gives CASSPPRGGTNTEAFF.

This clone has just a few counts. V gene TRBV4-1 combines with J gene TRBJ1-6; D may be TRBD1 (5 bases). The germline V gene encodes CDR1 MGHRA and CDR2 YSYEKL. Trimming took 6 bases from V and 10 from J, leaving 19 bases between them. The CDR3 runs to 15 residues. As DNA, the CDR3 is TGCGCCAGCAGTAACGCGGGGGTGAGAGGGTCACCCCTCCACTTT. This gives the protein CASSNAGVRGSPLHF.

J is TRBJ1-1 and V is TRBV7-2; D is perhaps TRBD1 (6 bases). The ends were cut back, 1 base at V and 1 base at J, with 10 bases in the middle. The CDR3 contains 15 residues. Germline V gene data show CDR1 as SGHTA and CDR2 as FQGNSA. The CDR3 sequence is CASSLGGTKNTEAFF. Written as DNA, the CDR3 is TGTGCCAGCAGCTTAGGGGGGACAAAGAACACTGAAGCTTTCTTT.

The gene calls are TRBV2 and TRBJ2-2, with TRBD2 matching 10 bases. Trimming cost V 8 bases and J 1 base; bases outside gene matches: 10. Germline loops: CDR1 SNHLY, CDR2 FYNNEI. This CDR3 contains 17 residues. The CDR3 region has the DNA TGTGCCAGCGAGGCTAGCGGGAGAAGGGGGAACACCGGGGAGCTGTTTTTT. This translates into CASEASGRRGNTGELFF.

The table lists this clone with a few counts. The chain employs TRBV19 and TRBJ1-2; D unresolved. This CDR3 is built from 13 residues. V lost 7 bases and J 0 bases, leaving 9 bases between the germline ends. Germline lookup yields CDR1 LNHDA and CDR2 SQIVND (reference sequence). Here the CDR3 DNA reads TGTGCCAGTACCCGAGATTCTAACTATGGCTACACCTTC. This encodes CASTRDSNYGYTF.

V usage is TRBV27 and J usage is TRBJ2-7; TRBD2 might be the D (6 bases). The germline CDR1 and CDR2 sequences are MNHEY and SMNVEV (reference sequence). CDR3 length: 14 amino acids. Trimming cost V 8 bases and J 2 bases, with 16 bases left between them. CDR3 residues: CASGRGTAPYEQYF. CDR3 in DNA: TGTGCCAGCGGCCGCGGGACGGCCCCCTACGAGCAGTACTTC.

Only a few counts were recorded for this clone. The chain joins TRBV29-1 to TRBJ2-3; 8 bases map to TRBD2. The CDR3 covers 14 residues. Germline V gene data show CDR1 as SQVTM and CDR2 as ANQGSEA. The V gene end was trimmed by 8 bases and the J gene end by 1 base; junction bases not matched to a gene: 8. CDR3 sequence: CSLARREGTDTQYF. CDR3 sequence (DNA): TGCAGCCTTGCAAGGCGGGAGGGCACAGATACGCAGTATTTT.

The chain joins TRBV6-6 to TRBJ2-2, with a possible D match to TRBD1 (7 bases). This CDR3 spans 16 amino acids. Looked up from germline, CDR1 is MNHNY and CDR2 is SVGAGI (reference sequence). With 2 bases removed from V and 4 bases from J, the gap between germline ends came to 14 bases. The CDR3 DNA reads TGTGCCAGCAGTTACCAGGGGGGCTTGGGCACCGGGGAGCTGTTTTTT. It codes for CASSYQGGLGTGELFF.

This clone was seen once. The V and J genes are TRBV7-9 and TRBJ2-7; perhaps TRBD1 as D (5 bases). The V gene's germline CDR1 is SEHNR and CDR2 FQNEAQ (reference sequence). Trimming removed 0 bases at V and 2 bases at J, with 5 bases between. There are 13 residues in the CDR3. The chain's CDR3 is CASSLAGAYEQYF. CDR3 DNA: TGTGCCAGCAGCTTAGCAGGGGCCTACGAGCAGTACTTC.

J is TRBJ2-7 and V is TRBV3-1 (or the pseudogene TRBV3-2); TRBD1 matches 9 bases. Germline CDR1 LGHDT, CDR2 YNNKEL (reference sequence). The CDR3 spans 15 residues. The J segment lost 4 bases and the V segment lost 2 bases, leaving 6 bases of the junction unmatched. CDR3 DNA sequence: TGTGCCAGCAGCCAACCCGGGACAGGGCGGTACGAGCAGTACTTC. Translated, it gives CASSQPGTGRYEQYF.

This chain uses TRBV28 with TRBJ1-1; no reliable D call. The V and J ends lost 6 bases and 0 bases respectively, with 14 bases between them. CDR1 and CDR2 from the germline V gene are MDHEN and SYDVKM. The CDR3 is made up of 15 amino acids. In DNA form, the CDR3 reads TGTGCCAGCAGCGCCCCCCCCGGGATGAACACTGAAGCTTTCTTT. This translates into CASSAPPGMNTEAFF.

The rearrangement uses TRBV6-5 and TRBJ2-3; D not certain. This CDR3 contains 14 residues. The germline CDR1 and CDR2 sequences are MNHEY and SVGAGI. V gave up 6 bases and J gave up 0 bases, with 10 bases separating them. The CDR3 DNA is TGTGCCAGCAGAGAGACATTTAGCACAGATACGCAGTATTTT. Translating it yields CASRETFSTDTQYF.

This sequence joins TRBV28 and TRBJ2-4, with 7 positions matching TRBD2. The CDR3 is made up of 14 amino acids. V was clipped by 7 bases and J by 8 bases; unmatched bases: 11. Germline V CDR1 and CDR2: MDHEN, SYDVKM. CDR3 in DNA: TGTGCCAGCACTTCGAGGGCAGGGAGGGACATTCAGTACTTC. Protein sequence: CASTSRAGRDIQYF. The full variable domain, with the rest looked up from reference TRBV28 and TRBJ2-4, is DVKVTQSSRYLVKRTGEKVFLECVQDMDHENMFWYRQDPGLGLRLIYFSYDVKMKEKGDIPEGYSVSREKKERFSLILESASTNQTSMYLCASTSRAGRDIQYFGAGTRLSVL.

The chain combines TRBV28 with TRBJ1-5; 10 nucleotides align to TRBD1. The CDR3 runs 17 residues. Germline CDR1 and CDR2: MDHEN and SYDVKM. V dropped 4 bases and J dropped 2; count of bases not matched to a gene: 8. CDR3 amino acids: CASSSRQGAFRNQPQHF. CDR3 bases: TGTGCCAGCAGTTCTCGACAGGGGGCTTTTCGCAATCAGCCCCAGCATTTT.

This CDR3 is CASSKGVGNEQFF. The CDR3 coding sequence is TGCGCCAGCAGCAAGGGGGTGGGCAATGAGCAGTTCTTC. This chain uses TRBV5-1 with TRBJ2-1; D is possibly TRBD1 (6 bases). CDR1 and CDR2 from the germline V gene are SGHRS and YFSETQ. The CDR3 consists of 13 residues. V lost 4 bases, J lost 6 bases, and 11 bases lay in between.

This chain connects TRBV27 to TRBJ1-1; D is undetermined. Trimming shortened V by 6 bases and J by 7 bases, and 18 bases separated the two germline ends. Germline V lookup: CDR1 MNHEY, CDR2 SMNVEV (reference sequence). The CDR3 extends over 14 amino acids. Here the CDR3 DNA reads TGTGCCAGCAGACCCCCACTGACACCCGTTGAAGCTTTCTTT. Its translation: CASRPPLTPVEAFF.

The chain couples TRBV7-8 to TRBJ1-1; D is uncertain. Germline V lookup: CDR1 SGHVS, CDR2 FQNEAQ. V shed 4 bases and J shed 10 bases, with 19 bases lying between them. The CDR3 runs 14 residues. CDR3 in DNA: TGTGCCAGCAGCTCCGCGGGCGGGTCGGCTGGAGCTTTCTTT. The encoded protein is CASSSAGGSAGAFF.

The chain joins TRBV28 to TRBJ2-5; 7 positions agree with TRBD2. The ends lost 7 bases at V and 1 base at J; junction bases unmatched: 9. CDR1 is MDHEN, CDR2 SYDVKM, per germline. The CDR3 spans 15 residues. The CDR3 bases are TGTGCCAGCACCTTAAGGGGACTACCCCAAGAGACCCAGTACTTC. It codes for CASTLRGLPQETQYF.

This clone was counted only a few times. The gene calls are TRBV10-3 and TRBJ2-7, with 10 bases matching TRBD2. CDR3 length: 13 residues. The J segment lost 4 bases and the V segment lost 8 bases, leaving 5 bases of the junction unmatched. Germline V gives CDR1 ENHRY, CDR2 SYGVKD. The CDR3 protein is CAIRALAGYEQYF. CDR3 DNA: TGTGCCATCCGGGCACTAGCGGGGTACGAGCAGTACTTC.

This clone was counted a single time. V usage is TRBV6-6 and J usage is TRBJ1-3; D remains ambiguous. Per the germline V gene, CDR1 is MNHNY and CDR2 is SVGAGI (reference sequence). There are 14 residues in the CDR3. V was pared by 5 bases and J by 0 bases, with 8 bases between. CDR3 bases: TGTGCCAGCAGTGGGAGGGCCTCTGGAAACACCATATATTTT. Its translation is CASSGRASGNTIYF.